The 20 T cell receptor beta chains listed next were all sequenced from one sample in a study of beta chain features in type 1 diabetes. These receptors' targets are unknown. Isolated RNA was reverse transcribed in full, so expressed TCRB transcripts were sequenced. Produced via immunoSEQ multiplex PCR; TCRdb's table is partial and in-frame only. This repertoire shows 100,000 to 150,000 clones, about a sixth found once; its top ten account for around 2.5%. Study results and limitations: In every one of the four CD4+ subsets, TCRB CDR3s were moderately but significantly shorter in Type 1 diabetes patients.

The sequenced sample consisted of central memory CD4+ T cells from blood. These receptors came from a man under 40 with type 1 diabetes.

V and J are TRBV19 and TRBJ2-5, with D possibly called TRBD1 or TRBD2 (6 bases each). The J call is uncertain, as TRBJ2-7 better fits the DNA end. Germline V CDR1 and CDR2: LNHDA, SQIVND (reference sequence). CDR3 size: 14 residues. The CDR3 DNA sequence: TGTGCCAGTAGTGCTCCGGGGGCATTTGCCGAGCAGTACTTC. As protein: CASSAPGAFAEQYF.

This clone was picked up a small number of times. J is TRBJ1-1 and V is TRBV6-5; D not certain. V was shortened by 4 bases and J by 5 bases, with 14 bases between the two germline ends. CDR1 MNHEY and CDR2 SVGAGI come from the germline V gene. The CDR3 has 14 amino acids. The CDR3 protein is CASSSSGVETEAFF. CDR3 coding DNA: TGTGCCAGCAGTTCATCAGGAGTGGAGACTGAAGCTTTCTTT.

For the CDR3, the DNA is TGTGCCAGCAGTCAGGGTTCCTCTGGAAACACCATATATTTT. Translating gives CASSQGSSGNTIYF. The V gene is TRBV5-6, the J gene TRBJ1-3, with a weak D call TRBD1 (5 bases). Germline V gene sequence: CDR1 SGHDT, CDR2 YYEEEE. V was pared by 5 bases and J by 0 bases, with 9 bases between. The CDR3 runs 14 residues.

The V and J genes are TRBV11-3 and TRBJ2-7, with D hard to call. The CDR3 totals 11 residues. Germline CDR1 is SGHNT and CDR2 is YENEEA. Trimming pared 5 bases from V and 1 base from J, leaving 3 bases between. The CDR3 bases are TGTGCCAGCAGCCCTTCCTACGAGCAGTACTTC. Translating it yields CASSPSYEQYF.

This clone was seen a few times. The chain employs TRBV10-2 and TRBJ2-2; 7 nucleotides match TRBD2. Germline V gene lookup returns CDR1 WSHSY and CDR2 SAAADI. The CDR3 extends over 16 amino acids. The trim removed 0 bases at V and 5 bases at J, leaving 6 bases unmatched. The CDR3 loop is CASSESASGVTGELFF. The CDR3 nucleotides are TGCGCCAGCAGTGAGTCAGCTAGCGGTGTGACCGGGGAGCTGTTTTTT.

This clone was detected many times. The J gene is TRBJ2-3, the V gene TRBV5-1, with D possibly TRBD1 on 5 matching bases. The CDR3 covers 14 residues. Looked up from germline, CDR1 is SGHRS and CDR2 is YFSETQ. V lost 5 bases and J lost 6, with 16 bases in between. The CDR3 DNA reads TGCGCCAGCAGTCCGGCGGTCCAGGGCGATACGCAGTATTTT. This codes for CASSPAVQGDTQYF.

There are a few counts of this clone. The chain links TRBV7-9 to TRBJ2-1, with D perhaps being TRBD1 or TRBD2 (5 bases each). Germline CDR1 and CDR2: SEHNR and FQNEAQ (reference sequence). The CDR3 sequence is 13 residues long. V was clipped by 1 base and J by 6 bases, with 7 bases between them. The CDR3 protein is CASSLGGINEQFF. CDR3 sequence (DNA): TGTGCCAGCAGCTTAGGGGGGATCAATGAGCAGTTCTTC.

This clone came up a few times. The gene calls are TRBV7-2 and TRBJ2-7; 9 bases map to TRBD2. This CDR3 is built from 15 residues. J was trimmed by 2 bases and V by 8 bases; bases with no gene match: 10. In germline, CDR1 is SGHTA, CDR2 FQGNSA. The CDR3 sequence: CASDSQAGGTYEQYF. Written as DNA, the CDR3 is TGTGCCAGCGACTCCCAGGCGGGAGGGACCTACGAGCAGTACTTC.

This clone was seen a few times. The CDR3 DNA is TGCAGCTTCGTGGCGTACTACGAGCAGTACTTC. Its protein is CSFVAYYEQYF. This chain connects TRBV29-1 to TRBJ2-5; D not resolved. The J call is uncertain, as TRBJ2-7 better fits the DNA end. The CDR3 runs to 11 residues. The germline CDR1 and CDR2 sequences are SQVTM and ANQGSEA.

As concerns this clone: The sample has other DNA sequences that encode this CDR3 too. The rearrangement links TRBV5-1 to TRBJ2-3; no reliable D call. V was shortened by 1 base and J by 3 bases, with 3 bases between the two germline ends. CDR1 SGHRS and CDR2 YFSETQ come from the germline V gene. The CDR3 totals 12 residues. The CDR3 reads CASSLSTDTQYF. The CDR3 DNA follows: TGCGCCAGCAGCTTGTCTACAGATACGCAGTATTTT. Combining the CDR3 with reference TRBV5-1 and TRBJ2-3 gives the whole variable domain KAGVTQTPRYLIKTRGQQVTLSCSPISGHRSVSWYQQTPGQGLQFLFEYFSETQRNKGNFPGRFSGRQFSNSRSEMNVSTLELGDSALYLCASSLSTDTQYFGPGTRLTVL.

V gene TRBV7-2 combines with J gene TRBJ1-1, with D hard to call. V was clipped by 2 bases and J by 1 base, with 11 bases between them. CDR1 and CDR2 from the germline V gene are SGHTA and FQGNSA. This CDR3 contains 15 residues. The CDR3 is CASSLYGRANTEAFF. The CDR3 DNA reads as TGTGCCAGCAGCTTATATGGACGGGCGAACACTGAAGCTTTCTTT. The entire variable domain, with the rest obtained from reference TRBV7-2 and TRBJ1-1, is as follows: GAGVSQSPSNKVTEKGKDVELRCDPISGHTALYWYRQSLGQGLEFLIYFQGNSAPDKSGLPSDRFSAERTGGSVSTLTIQRTQQEDSAVYLCASSLYGRANTEAFFGQGTRLTVV.

This clone turned up a few times. The chain links TRBV7-8 to TRBJ2-1, with TRBD2 matching 7 bases. CDR3 length: 16 amino acids. Germline values: CDR1 SGHVS, CDR2 FQNEAQ. V shed 2 bases, J shed 0 bases, and the junction held 4 bases outside the gene matches. CDR3 nucleotides: TGTGCCAGCAGCTTAAACGGGGGGAGCTCCTACAATGAGCAGTTCTTC. It specifies CASSLNGGSSYNEQFF.

In this sample, this clone turned up a few times. The rearrangement joins TRBV25-1 to TRBJ2-7, with D perhaps assigned TRBD1 or TRBD2 (7 bases each). The CDR3 length is 13 residues. Germline V lookup: CDR1 MGHDK, CDR2 SYGVNS. V dropped 6 bases and J dropped 5 bases, with 14 bases sitting between them. In nucleotides, the CDR3 is TGTGCCAGCAGGCACCAGGGGGGGAACGAGCAGTACTTC. This gives the protein CASRHQGGNEQYF.

The J gene is TRBJ2-3, the V gene TRBV7-2; 11 bases match TRBD2. The germline gives CDR1 SGHTA, CDR2 FQGNSA. The CDR3 totals 17 residues. After removal of 5 bases from V and 3 bases from J, the junction contained 10 bases not matched to a gene. CDR3 DNA sequence: TGTGCCAGCAGCGGGGCAGGGACTAGCGGCGGGACAGATACGCAGTATTTT. Amino acids: CASSGAGTSGGTDTQYF.

V gene TRBV7-8 combines with J gene TRBJ2-4, with a possible D match to TRBD1 (6 bases). The V end lost 1 base, the J end lost 2 bases, and 9 bases lay between the germline ends. This CDR3 has 15 residues. Germline V gives CDR1 SGHVS, CDR2 FQNEAQ. CDR3 DNA sequence: TGTGCCAGCAGCTTAGGAGGGGGAACCAAAAACATTCAGTACTTC. Protein: CASSLGGGTKNIQYF.

This clone turned up a few times. One end of the junction is discordant with germline, which a read error may explain. This specimen includes other DNA sequences encoding the same CDR3. The chain combines TRBV7-9 with TRBJ2-1; D unresolved. The CDR3 is 11 amino acids. Germline values: CDR1 SEHNR, CDR2 FQNEAQ (reference sequence). This chain's CDR3 is CASSQGYEQFF. CDR3 nucleotide sequence: TGCGCCAGCAGCCAAGGGTATGAGCAGTTCTTC.

V gene TRBV7-2 combines with J gene TRBJ1-1; no firm D call. The CDR3 spans 15 residues. Germline V gene sequence: CDR1 SGHTA, CDR2 FQGNSA. V was trimmed by 1 base and J by 2 bases, leaving 11 bases between them. The chain's CDR3 is CASSLDPAGNTEAFF. The CDR3 DNA follows: TGTGCCAGCAGCTTAGATCCAGCTGGTAACACTGAAGCTTTCTTT.

The chain combines TRBV29-1 with TRBJ2-7; either TRBD1 or TRBD2 may fit D (5 bases each). This CDR3 comprises 13 residues. The V end lost 4 bases, the J end lost 2 bases, and 12 bases lay between the germline ends. Germline CDR1 and CDR2: SQVTM and ANQGSEA. The CDR3 sequence is CSVAGTPAYEQYF. The CDR3 region has the DNA TGCAGCGTTGCCGGGACCCCGGCCTACGAGCAGTACTTC.

This clone was seen a handful of times. The chain links TRBV10-3 to TRBJ2-7, with D possibly matching TRBD2 (6 bases). From germline, CDR1 is ENHRY and CDR2 SYGVKD. V was pared by 7 bases and J by 5 bases, with 18 bases between. The CDR3 has 14 residues. The CDR3 is CAITSRTGEDEQYF. The CDR3 nucleotides are TGTGCCATCACTTCTCGGACGGGAGAGGACGAGCAGTACTTC.

This chain uses TRBV7-2 with TRBJ2-3; TRBD1 or TRBD2 may be the D gene (5 bases each). CDR1 and CDR2 (germline): SGHTA, FQGNSA. The V and J ends lost 5 bases and 2 bases respectively, with 17 bases between them. This CDR3 region has 16 residues. The DNA of the CDR3 is TGTGCCAGCAGCCGAGCTGAGGGGCGGCACACAGATACGCAGTATTTT. This translates into CASSRAEGRHTDTQYF.